Listed below are T cell receptor beta chains from one sample, sequenced in a study of T cell repertoires in cytomegalovirus infection. TCRdb recomputed calls from the reads with MiXCR, one row per CDR3 protein. The sample consists of some 680,000 distinct CDR3 sequences, 35% to 45% of them appearing once. The specimen sequenced was PBMCs. These receptors originate from a human donor in good health (CMV status not recorded). Some clones in this sample may be carry-over from other donors' samples. CDR3s include the opening cysteine and the closing phenylalanine or tryptophan. D genes are given only for firm matches. Not all rows give a size; the values are once, few, many and, for expanded clones, a class.

cdr3_length,clone_size,j_call,v_call,d_call,cdr3_aa,cdr3_nt
14,.,TRBJ2-7,TRBV20-1,.,CSARGHRSGWEQYF,TGCAGTGCTAGAGGGCACCGGTCCGGTTGGGAGCAGTACTTC
15,few,TRBJ2-3,TRBV20-1,TRBD2,CSASGLAGVTDTQYF,TGCAGTGCCTCGGGACTAGCGGGAGTCACCGATACGCAGTATTTT
16,.,TRBJ2-3,TRBV4-2,.,CASSPRPGTVTDTQYF,TGTGCCAGCAGCCCCCGACCCGGCACGGTCACAGATACGCAGTATTTT
16,.,TRBJ2-6,TRBV28,.,CASSLDGNSGANVLTF,TGTGCCAGCAGTCTGGACGGGAACTCTGGGGCCAACGTCCTGACTTTC
16,few,TRBJ2-7,TRBV7-6,.,CASSSYTGKSSYEQYF,TGTGCCAGCAGCTCCTACACAGGAAAAAGCTCCTACGAGCAGTACTTC
15,.,TRBJ1-1,TRBV7-3,.,CASSPSGGTGIEAFF,TGTGCCAGCAGCCCATCTGGGGGTACAGGGATTGAAGCTTTCTTT
13,few,TRBJ1-5,TRBV29-1,.,CSVSGGLAQPQHF,TGCAGCGTCTCCGGGGGCCTGGCTCAGCCCCAGCATTTT
16,many,TRBJ1-5,TRBV20-1,.,CSARVGLSVSNQPQHF,TGCAGTGCTAGAGTAGGGCTTTCAGTGAGCAATCAGCCCCAGCATTTT
13,.,TRBJ2-3,TRBV28,.,CASSWTITDTQYF,TGTGCCAGCAGTTGGACCATCACAGATACGCAGTATTTT
16,few,TRBJ2-5,TRBV9,.,CASSAAPGEFGETQYF,TGTGCCAGCAGCGCAGCGCCTGGGGAGTTCGGAGAGACCCAGTACTTC
13,.,TRBJ2-1,TRBV12-3/TRBV12-4,.,CASSLMKGSGLFF,TGTGCCAGCAGTTTAATGAAGGGCTCGGGGCTGTTCTTC
16,few,TRBJ1-1,TRBV10-3,.,CAISGVQILMNTEAFF,TGTGCCATCAGTGGGGTACAGATATTAATGAACACTGAAGCTTTCTTT
15,.,TRBJ2-5,TRBV7-6,.,CASSLVRREGETQYF,TGTGCCAGCAGCTTAGTACGACGAGAGGGAGAGACCCAGTACTTC
19,few,TRBJ1-4,TRBV28,.,CASSLERRRTTVFNEKLFF,TGTGCCAGCAGTTTAGAACGTAGACGGACGACGGTCTTTAATGAAAAACTGTTTTTT
14,once,TRBJ2-1,TRBV12-5,.,CASGLHGQSQRQFF,TGTGCTAGTGGTCTCCACGGACAGTCCCAGAGACAGTTCTTC
13,.,TRBJ1-2,TRBV6-5,.,CASSYSGHYGYTF,TGTGCCAGCAGTTACTCGGGGCACTATGGCTACACCTTC
15,.,TRBJ2-3,TRBV24-1,.,CATSDLTGEGDTQYF,TGTGCCACCAGTGATTTGACGGGAGAAGGAGATACGCAGTATTTT
14,few,TRBJ2-1,TRBV20-1,TRBD2,CSARAGLAINEQFF,TGCAGTGCTAGAGCGGGACTAGCTATTAATGAGCAGTTCTTC
12,.,TRBJ2-1,TRBV2,.,CASSPEQRAQFF,TGTGCCAGCAGTCCTGAGCAGCGCGCTCAGTTCTTC
15,many,TRBJ1-1,TRBV12-3/TRBV12-4,.,CASSSFRGGNTEAFF,TGTGCCAGCAGTTCGTTCAGGGGAGGGAACACTGAAGCTTTCTTT
14,.,TRBJ1-2,TRBV4-2,.,CASSQRDTLAGYTF,TGTGCCAGCAGCCAACGGGACACCTTGGCTGGCTACACCTTC
16,.,TRBJ1-5,TRBV5-6,TRBD1,CASSGGQGGSGQPQHF,TGTGCCAGCAGCGGGGGTCAAGGGGGCTCGGGTCAGCCCCAGCATTTT
15,.,TRBJ1-2,TRBV12-3/TRBV12-4,TRBD1,CASSSPRGLNYGYTF,TGTGCCAGCAGCTCACCCAGGGGGCTTAACTATGGCTACACCTTC
14,many,TRBJ1-1,TRBV7-2,.,CASSLEGVVTEAFF,TGTGCCAGCAGCTTAGAAGGGGTCGTCACTGAAGCTTTCTTT
14,few,TRBJ2-7,TRBV27,.,CASSFLAGEGEQYF,TGTGCCAGCAGTTTTTTGGCCGGTGAGGGGGAGCAGTACTTC
13,few,TRBJ2-1,TRBV5-4,.,CASSRAFYNEQFF,TGTGCCAGCAGCCGGGCCTTCTACAATGAGCAGTTCTTC
17,.,TRBJ2-5,TRBV4-1,.,CASSQDAAGVYMETQYF,TGCGCCAGCAGCCAAGATGCCGCAGGGGTCTATATGGAGACCCAGTACTTC
17,.,TRBJ2-7,TRBV28,.,CASSAIARLWTTYEQYF,TGTGCCAGCAGTGCCATCGCCCGTCTTTGGACCACCTACGAGCAGTACTTC
15,.,TRBJ2-1,TRBV7-2,.,CASSSRGVPYHEQFF,TGTGCCAGCAGCTCCCGAGGGGTACCCTACCATGAGCAGTTCTTC